This TCR beta chain derives from a study of metastatic and nonmetastatic thyroid tumors. Study observations and caveats: Versus benign nodules, malignant thyroid tumors reportedly had significantly higher TCR beta diversity, in blood and tumor.

Patients were all untreated before their thyroid surgery. Through MiXCR, TCRdb re-clonotyped the PCR reads. The profile shows fewer than 20,000 clones, 24% of them singletons. For this clone: What it binds is not known.

Germline CDR1 GTSNPN, CDR2 SVGIG (reference sequence). The CDR3 is 14 amino acids. V lost 2 bases to trimming and J lost 6 bases, with 17 bases between them. The chain carries TRBV30 and TRBJ2-7; D unresolved. The sequence was obtained from a male donor with papillary thyroid cancer or a benign thyroid nodule (not recorded which). Some clones in this sample may be carry-over from other donors' samples. Sequenced material: tumor tissue. The CDR3 nucleotides are TGTGCCTGGAGTCCGCCCCCCGCCGGTGGCGAGCAGTACTTC. Encoded protein: CAWSPPPAGGEQYF.